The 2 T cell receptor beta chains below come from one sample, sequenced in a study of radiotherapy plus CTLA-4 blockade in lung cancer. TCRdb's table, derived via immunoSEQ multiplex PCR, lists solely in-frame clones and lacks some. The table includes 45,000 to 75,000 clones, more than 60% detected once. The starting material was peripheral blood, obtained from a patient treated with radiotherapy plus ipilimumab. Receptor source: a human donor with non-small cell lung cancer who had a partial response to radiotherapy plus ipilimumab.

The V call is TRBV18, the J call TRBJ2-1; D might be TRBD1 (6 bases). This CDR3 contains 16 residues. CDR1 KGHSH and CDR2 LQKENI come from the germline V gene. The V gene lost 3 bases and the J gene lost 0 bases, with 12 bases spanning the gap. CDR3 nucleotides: TGTGCCAGCTCACCTTGGACAGCGAGCTCCTACAATGAGCAGTTCTTC. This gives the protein CASSPWTASSYNEQFF.

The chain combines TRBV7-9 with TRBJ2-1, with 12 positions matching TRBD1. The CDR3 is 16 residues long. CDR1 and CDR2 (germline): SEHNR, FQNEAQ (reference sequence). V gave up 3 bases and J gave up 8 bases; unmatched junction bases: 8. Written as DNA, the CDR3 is TGTGCCAGCAGCTTCCTGCCGGGACAGGGGGCTCATGAGCAGTTCTTC. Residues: CASSFLPGQGAHEQFF.